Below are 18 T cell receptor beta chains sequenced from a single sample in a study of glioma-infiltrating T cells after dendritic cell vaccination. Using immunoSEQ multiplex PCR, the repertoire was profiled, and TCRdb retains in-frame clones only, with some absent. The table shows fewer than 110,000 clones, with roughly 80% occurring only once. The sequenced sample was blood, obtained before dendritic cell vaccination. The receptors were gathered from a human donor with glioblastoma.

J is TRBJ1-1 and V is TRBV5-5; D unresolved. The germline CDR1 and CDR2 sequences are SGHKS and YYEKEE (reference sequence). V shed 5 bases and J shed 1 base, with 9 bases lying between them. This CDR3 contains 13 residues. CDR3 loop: CASSPGGNTEAFF. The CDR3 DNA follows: TGTGCCAGCAGTCCGGGTGGGAACACTGAAGCTTTCTTT.

Here the CDR3 reads CASSPGQGHGYTF. Written as DNA, the CDR3 is TGTGCCAGCAGCCCGGGACAGGGCCATGGCTACACCTTC. This rearrangement joins TRBV7-3 to TRBJ1-2, with 9 nucleotides matching TRBD1. The trim removed 5 bases at V and 6 bases at J, leaving 4 bases unmatched. The CDR3 is made up of 13 amino acids. The germline V gene encodes CDR1 SGHTA and CDR2 FQGTGA.

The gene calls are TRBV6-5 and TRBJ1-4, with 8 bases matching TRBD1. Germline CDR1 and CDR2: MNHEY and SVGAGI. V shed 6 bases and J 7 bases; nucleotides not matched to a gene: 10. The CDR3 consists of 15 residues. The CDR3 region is CASSQTDRGGEKLFF. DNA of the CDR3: TGTGCCAGCAGCCAAACTGACAGGGGAGGTGAAAAACTGTTTTTT.

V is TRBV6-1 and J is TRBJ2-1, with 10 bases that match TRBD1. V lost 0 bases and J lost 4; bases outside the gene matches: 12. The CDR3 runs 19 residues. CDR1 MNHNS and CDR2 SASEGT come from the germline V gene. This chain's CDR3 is CASSEALRDRGEQYNEQFF. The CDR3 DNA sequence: TGTGCCAGCAGTGAAGCGCTGAGGGACAGGGGCGAACAATACAATGAGCAGTTCTTC.

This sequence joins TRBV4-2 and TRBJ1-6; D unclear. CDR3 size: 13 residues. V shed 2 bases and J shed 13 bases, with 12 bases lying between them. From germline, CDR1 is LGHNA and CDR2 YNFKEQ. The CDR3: CASSQTRVGPLHF. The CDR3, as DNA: TGTGCCAGCAGCCAAACGAGGGTTGGGCCCCTCCACTTT.

DNA for the CDR3: TGTGCCAGCAGCGTAGCTACCGAGACCCAGTACTTC. Translation gives CASSVATETQYF. This chain links TRBV9 with TRBJ2-5; no firm D call. Germline V gene sequence: CDR1 SGDLS, CDR2 YYNGEE. The length of the CDR3 is 12 residues. Trimming left V 0 bases short and J 5 bases short, with 5 bases between.

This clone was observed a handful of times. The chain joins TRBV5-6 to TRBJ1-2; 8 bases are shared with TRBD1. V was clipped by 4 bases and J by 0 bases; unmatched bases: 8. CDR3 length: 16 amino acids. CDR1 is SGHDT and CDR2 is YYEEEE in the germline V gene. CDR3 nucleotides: TGTGCCAGCAGCCTACGGGACAGGCGCGCTAACTATGGCTACACCTTC. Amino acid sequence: CASSLRDRRANYGYTF.

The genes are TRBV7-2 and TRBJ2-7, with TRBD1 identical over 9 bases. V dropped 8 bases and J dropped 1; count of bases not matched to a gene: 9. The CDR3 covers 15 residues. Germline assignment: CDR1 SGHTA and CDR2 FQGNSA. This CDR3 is CASAGRDRASYEQYF. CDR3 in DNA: TGTGCCAGCGCGGGTCGGGACAGGGCATCCTACGAGCAGTACTTC.

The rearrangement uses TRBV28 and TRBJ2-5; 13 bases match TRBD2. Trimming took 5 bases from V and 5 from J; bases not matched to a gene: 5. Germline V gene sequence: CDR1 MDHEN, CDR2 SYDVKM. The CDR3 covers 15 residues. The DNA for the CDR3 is TGTGCCAGCAGTCCACTGACTAGCGGGGGGGAGACCCAGTACTTC. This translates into CASSPLTSGGETQYF.

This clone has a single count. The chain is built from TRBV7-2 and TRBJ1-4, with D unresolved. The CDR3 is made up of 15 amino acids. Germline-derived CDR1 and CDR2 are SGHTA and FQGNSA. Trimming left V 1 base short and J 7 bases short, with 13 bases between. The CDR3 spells CASSLGQSVGEKLFF. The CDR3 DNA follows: TGTGCCAGCAGCTTAGGTCAGTCCGTTGGTGAAAAACTGTTTTTT.

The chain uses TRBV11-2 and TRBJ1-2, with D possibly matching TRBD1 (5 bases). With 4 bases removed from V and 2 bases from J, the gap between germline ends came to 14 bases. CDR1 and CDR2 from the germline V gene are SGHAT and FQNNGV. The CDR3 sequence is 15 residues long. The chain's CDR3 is CASSSMRGRNYGYTF. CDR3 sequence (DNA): TGTGCCAGCAGCTCAATGCGGGGGAGGAACTATGGCTACACCTTC.

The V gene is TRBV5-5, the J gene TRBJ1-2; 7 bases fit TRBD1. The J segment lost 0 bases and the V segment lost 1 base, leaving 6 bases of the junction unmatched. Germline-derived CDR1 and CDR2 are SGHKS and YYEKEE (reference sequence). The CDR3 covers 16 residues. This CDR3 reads CASSLFRGQTNYGYTF. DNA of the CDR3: TGTGCCAGCAGCTTGTTTAGGGGGCAGACTAACTATGGCTACACCTTC.

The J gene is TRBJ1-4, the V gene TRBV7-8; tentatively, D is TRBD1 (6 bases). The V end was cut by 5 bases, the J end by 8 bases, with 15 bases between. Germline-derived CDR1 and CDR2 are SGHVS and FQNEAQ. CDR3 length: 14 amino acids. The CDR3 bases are TGTGCCAGCAGCCCCCCAGGGGTACGAGAAAAACTGTTTTTT. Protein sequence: CASSPPGVREKLFF.

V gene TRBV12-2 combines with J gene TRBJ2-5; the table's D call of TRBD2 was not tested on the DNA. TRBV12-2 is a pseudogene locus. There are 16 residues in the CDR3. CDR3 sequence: CASPAARAARRETQYF. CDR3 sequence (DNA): TGTGCAAGTCCAGCGGCCCGGGCCGCCCGGAGGGAGACCCAGTACTTC.

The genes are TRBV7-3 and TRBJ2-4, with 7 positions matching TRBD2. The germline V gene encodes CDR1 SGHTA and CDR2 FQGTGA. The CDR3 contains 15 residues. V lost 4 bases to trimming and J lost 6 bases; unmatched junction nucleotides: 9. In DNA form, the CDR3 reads TGTGCCAGCAGCTCAACAGCGGGGTTCGGAAACATTCAGTACTTC. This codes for CASSSTAGFGNIQYF.

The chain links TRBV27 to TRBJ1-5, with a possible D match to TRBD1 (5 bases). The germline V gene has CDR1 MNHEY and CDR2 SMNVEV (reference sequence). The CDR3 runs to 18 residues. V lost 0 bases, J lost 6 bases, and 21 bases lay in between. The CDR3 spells CASSLSSWGPGLFQPQHF. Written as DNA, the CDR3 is TGTGCCAGCAGTTTATCGAGTTGGGGCCCAGGCTTATTTCAGCCCCAGCATTTT.

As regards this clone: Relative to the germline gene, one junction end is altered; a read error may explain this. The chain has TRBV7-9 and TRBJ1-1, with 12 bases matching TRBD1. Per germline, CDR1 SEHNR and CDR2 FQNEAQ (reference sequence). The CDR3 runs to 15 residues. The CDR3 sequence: CAGSLGQGAGTEAFF. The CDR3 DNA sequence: TGTGCCGGCAGCTTGGGACAGGGGGCGGGTACTGAAGCTTTCTTT.

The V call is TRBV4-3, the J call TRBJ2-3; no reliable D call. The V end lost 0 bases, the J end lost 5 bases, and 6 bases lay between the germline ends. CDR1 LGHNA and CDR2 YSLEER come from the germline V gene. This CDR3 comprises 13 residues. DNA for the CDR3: TGCGCCAGCAGCCAAGATATCGTAGATACGCAGTATTTT. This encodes CASSQDIVDTQYF.